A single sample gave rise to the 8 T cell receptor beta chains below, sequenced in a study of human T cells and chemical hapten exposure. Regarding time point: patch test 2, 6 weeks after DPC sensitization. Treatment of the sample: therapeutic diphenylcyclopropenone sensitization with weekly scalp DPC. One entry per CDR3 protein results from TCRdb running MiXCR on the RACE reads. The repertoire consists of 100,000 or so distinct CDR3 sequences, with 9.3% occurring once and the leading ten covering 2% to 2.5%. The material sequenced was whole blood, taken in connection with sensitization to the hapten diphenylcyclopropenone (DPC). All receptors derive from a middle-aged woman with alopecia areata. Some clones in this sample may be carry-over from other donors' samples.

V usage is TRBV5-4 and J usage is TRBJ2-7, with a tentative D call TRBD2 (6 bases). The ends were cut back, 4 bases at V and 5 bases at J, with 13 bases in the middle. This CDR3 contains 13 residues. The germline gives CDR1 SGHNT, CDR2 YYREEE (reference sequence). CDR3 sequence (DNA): TGTGCCAGCAGCCTGTCGGGAGCCCACGAGCAGTACTTC. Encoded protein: CASSLSGAHEQYF.

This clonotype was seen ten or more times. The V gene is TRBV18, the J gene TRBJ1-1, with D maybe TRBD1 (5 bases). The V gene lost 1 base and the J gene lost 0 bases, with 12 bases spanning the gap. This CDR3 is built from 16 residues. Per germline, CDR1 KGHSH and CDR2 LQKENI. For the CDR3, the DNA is TGTGCCAGCTCACCACAGTCCAGGGTCATGAACACTGAAGCTTTCTTT. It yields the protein CASSPQSRVMNTEAFF.

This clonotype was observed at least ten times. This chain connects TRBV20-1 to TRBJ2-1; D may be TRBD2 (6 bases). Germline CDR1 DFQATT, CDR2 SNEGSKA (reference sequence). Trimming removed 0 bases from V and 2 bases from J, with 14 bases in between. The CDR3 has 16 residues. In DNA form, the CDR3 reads TGCAGTGCTAGAGATGGGGCGGGACCCGCCTACAATGAGCAGTTCTTC. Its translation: CSARDGAGPAYNEQFF.

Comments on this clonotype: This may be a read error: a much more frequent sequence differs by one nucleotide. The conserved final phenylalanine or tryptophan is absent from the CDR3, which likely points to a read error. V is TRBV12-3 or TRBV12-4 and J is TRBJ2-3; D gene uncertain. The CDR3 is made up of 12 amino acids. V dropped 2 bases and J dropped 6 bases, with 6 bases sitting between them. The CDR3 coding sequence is TGTGCCAGCAGTTTAAACCGTGATACGCAGTATTCT. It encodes CASSLNRDTQYS.

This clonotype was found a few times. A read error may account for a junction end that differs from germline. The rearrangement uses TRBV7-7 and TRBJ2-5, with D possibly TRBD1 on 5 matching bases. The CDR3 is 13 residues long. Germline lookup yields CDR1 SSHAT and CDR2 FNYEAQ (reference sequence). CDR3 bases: TGTGCTAGCAGCTTAGCAGGGCCAGAGACCCAGTACTTC. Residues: CASSLAGPETQYF.

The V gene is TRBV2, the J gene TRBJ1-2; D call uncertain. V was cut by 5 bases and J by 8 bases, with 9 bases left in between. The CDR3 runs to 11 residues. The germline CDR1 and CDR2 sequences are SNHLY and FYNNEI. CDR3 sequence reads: CASSPPKGYTF. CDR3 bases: TGTGCCAGCAGTCCCCCGAAGGGCTACACCTTC.

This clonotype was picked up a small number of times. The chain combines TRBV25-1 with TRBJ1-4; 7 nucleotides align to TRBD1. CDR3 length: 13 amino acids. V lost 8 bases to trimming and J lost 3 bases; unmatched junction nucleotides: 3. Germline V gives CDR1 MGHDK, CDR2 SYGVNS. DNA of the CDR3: TGTGCCAGCCGGACAGGCGCTAATGAAAAACTGTTTTTT. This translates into CASRTGANEKLFF. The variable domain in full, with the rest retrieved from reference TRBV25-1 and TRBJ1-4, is EADIYQTPRYLVIGTGKKITLECSQTMGHDKMYWYQQDPGMELHLIHYSYGVNSTEKGDLSSESTVSRIRTEHFPLTLESARPSHTSQYLCASRTGANEKLFFGSGTQLSVL.

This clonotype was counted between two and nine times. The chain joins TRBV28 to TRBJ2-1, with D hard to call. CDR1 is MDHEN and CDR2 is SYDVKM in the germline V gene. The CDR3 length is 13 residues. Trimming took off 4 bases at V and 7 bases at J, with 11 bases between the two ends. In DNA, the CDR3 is TGTGCCAGCAGTTCCGAACAGCAGAATGAGCAGTTCTTC. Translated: CASSSEQQNEQFF. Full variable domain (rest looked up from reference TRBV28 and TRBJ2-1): DVKVTQSSRYLVKRTGEKVFLECVQDMDHENMFWYRQDPGLGLRLIYFSYDVKMKEKGDIPEGYSVSREKKERFSLILESASTNQTSMYLCASSSEQQNEQFFGPGTRLTVL.